A selection of T cell receptor beta chains follows, all from one sample in a study of blood T cell repertoires in COVID-19. TCRdb's copy holds only in-frame clones and misses some; the assay was immunoSEQ multiplex PCR. The sample contains fewer than 250,000 clones, about 89% of which appear only once. The sample was peripheral blood. These receptors were obtained from a man between 60 and 70 years old who had recovered from COVID-19. Both conserved end residues are part of each CDR3. Fields, in order: CDR3 protein, CDR3 DNA, D gene, V gene, J gene, clone size. A D gene is named only where the DNA matches it firmly. Some rows have no size entry. The others give once, few or many, or a class for an expanded clone.

CASSLGVGYEQYF	TGCGCCAGCAGCTTGGGTGTCGGCTACGAGCAGTACTTC	.	TRBV5-1	TRBJ2-7	.
CATPVIDMNTEAFF	TGTGCCACTCCGGTTATTGACATGAACACTGAAGCTTTCTTT	.	TRBV7-9	TRBJ1-1	.
CASSQGTSANQETQYF	TGTGCCAGCAGCCAAGGGACTAGCGCTAACCAAGAGACCCAGTACTTC	TRBD2	TRBV4-2	TRBJ2-5	.
CASSLGGKGTDTQYF	TGTGCCAGCAGCTTAGGAGGGAAGGGCACAGATACGCAGTATTTT	.	TRBV11-3	TRBJ2-3	.
CASILQASGGANEQFF	TGTGCCAGCATCCTCCAGGCTAGCGGGGGGGCCAATGAGCAGTTCTTC	TRBD2	TRBV6-6	TRBJ2-1	.
CASRWDSSQGYTF	TGTGCCAGCAGATGGGACAGCTCACAAGGCTACACCTTC	TRBD1	TRBV6-5	TRBJ1-2	.
CSDRGYLAGQVDTQYF	TGCAGCGACCGGGGGTATCTAGCGGGGCAGGTAGATACGCAGTATTTT	TRBD2	TRBV29-1	TRBJ2-3	.
CASGTGAGNTIYF	TGTGCCAGCGGGACAGGGGCTGGAAACACCATATATTTT	TRBD1	TRBV6-5	TRBJ1-3	.
CASSLVAGGSGSYEQYF	TGTGCCAGCAGTTTGGTCGCGGGAGGGTCGGGATCCTACGAGCAGTACTTC	TRBD2	TRBV27	TRBJ2-7	.
CASSLQNYGYTF	TGTGCCAGCAGTCTACAGAACTATGGCTACACCTTC	.	TRBV28	TRBJ1-2	.
CASSSPDRGTEAFF	TGTGCCAGCAGCTCCCCTGACAGGGGGACTGAAGCTTTCTTT	TRBD1	TRBV7-2	TRBJ1-1	once
CAWSVQLAVAYEQYF	TGTGCCTGGAGTGTACAATTAGCGGTGGCCTACGAGCAGTACTTC	.	TRBV30	TRBJ2-7	once
CASRTSGRPNTGELFF	TGCGCCAGCAGAACGAGCGGGAGGCCCAACACCGGGGAGCTGTTTTTT	TRBD2	TRBV4-1	TRBJ2-2	.
CASSVEDRTPHF	TGTGCCAGCAGCGTAGAGGACAGAACTCCCCACTTC	.	TRBV9	TRBJ1-2	.
CATSTGTVPSNTEAFF	TGTGCCACCAGCACGGGGACAGTCCCTTCGAACACTGAAGCTTTCTTT	TRBD1	TRBV15	TRBJ1-1	.
CASSQDVDIYGYTF	TGCGCCAGCAGCCAAGATGTGGACATCTATGGCTACACCTTC	.	TRBV4-3	TRBJ1-2	.
CASSPGDRGRVEKLFF	TGTGCCAGCAGCCCCGGGGACAGGGGGCGAGTCGAAAAACTGTTTTTT	TRBD1	TRBV11-2	TRBJ1-4	.
CASSLDGGGEQFF	TGTGCCAGCAGTCTGGATGGGGGCGGTGAGCAGTTCTTC	.	TRBV12-3/TRBV12-4	TRBJ2-1	once
CASSQNRGNTEAFF	TGTGCCAGCTCACAGAACAGGGGGAACACTGAAGCTTTCTTT	TRBD1	TRBV18	TRBJ1-1	.
CASSLAIPQFF	TGTGCCAGCAGCTTAGCCATCCCCCAGTTCTTC	.	TRBV13	TRBJ2-1	.
CASSPETGGQPQHF	TGTGCCAGCAGCCCTGAGACAGGGGGACAGCCCCAGCATTTT	TRBD1	TRBV6-4	TRBJ1-5	.
CASSYSTSGRINEQFF	TGTGCCAGCAGTTACTCGACTAGCGGGAGGATCAATGAGCAGTTCTTC	TRBD2	TRBV6-5	TRBJ2-1	few
CASIVNTEAFF	TGTGCCAGCATAGTTAACACTGAAGCTTTCTTT	.	TRBV28	TRBJ1-1	.
CASRRDRTGELFF	TGTGCCAGCAGGCGGGACAGGACCGGGGAGCTGTTTTTT	TRBD1	TRBV5-6	TRBJ2-2	.
CASSPQTATWEPQHF	TGTGCCAGCAGTCCCCAGACAGCGACCTGGGAGCCCCAGCATTTT	.	TRBV6-5	TRBJ1-5	.
CASSLWGAARSGANVLTF	TGTGCCAGCAGCCTATGGGGAGCGGCTCGCTCTGGGGCCAACGTCCTGACTTTC	.	TRBV3-1/TRBV3-2	TRBJ2-6	few
CASSRGLTSTDTQYF	TGCGCCAGCAGCAGGGGACTAACTAGCACAGATACGCAGTATTTT	TRBD2	TRBV5-1	TRBJ2-3	.
CASSSYYKNEKLFF	TGTGCCAGCAGCTCCTACTACAAGAATGAAAAACTGTTTTTT	.	TRBV13	TRBJ1-4	once
CALRSSGAERTQYF	TGTGCCCTACGATCCAGCGGGGCCGAGCGTACGCAGTATTTT	TRBD2	TRBV7-2	TRBJ2-3	once
CASSSGTGGGSPLHF	TGTGCCAGCAGCTCAGGGACAGGCGGAGGTTCACCCCTCCACTTT	TRBD1	TRBV11-2	TRBJ1-6	.
CATSREAGVTNEKLFF	TGTGCCACCAGCAGAGAAGCGGGGGTTACTAATGAAAAACTGTTTTTT	.	TRBV15	TRBJ1-4	.
CASSERRARSLYTEAFF	TGTGCCAGCAGCGAACGGAGGGCCAGGTCTTTATACACTGAAGCTTTCTTT	.	TRBV3-1/TRBV3-2	TRBJ1-1	.
CASRSQGYEQFF	TGTGCCAGCAGGTCACAGGGGTATGAGCAGTTCTTC	TRBD1	TRBV7-2	TRBJ2-1	.
CASSRTGVSNQPQHF	TGTGCCAGCAGCCGGACAGGGGTTAGCAATCAGCCCCAGCATTTT	TRBD1	TRBV5-8	TRBJ1-5	.
CASSSAGTGDYGYTF	TGTGCCAGCAGTTCCGCGGGGACAGGGGACTATGGCTACACCTTC	TRBD1	TRBV28	TRBJ1-2	.
CASSLSGGGTYEQYF	TGTGCCAGCAGCTTATCCGGGGGAGGGACCTACGAGCAGTACTTC	TRBD2	TRBV7-3	TRBJ2-7	.
CAISESRTGAKETQYF	TGTGCCATCAGTGAGTCGAGGACGGGAGCTAAAGAGACCCAGTACTTC	.	TRBV10-3	TRBJ2-5	.
CASSGQENEKLFF	TGTGCCAGCAGCGGGCAGGAAAATGAAAAACTGTTTTTT	.	TRBV21-1	TRBJ1-4	few
CASSLARDRGSETQYF	TGTGCCAGCAGCTTAGCCCGGGACAGGGGATCAGAGACCCAGTACTTC	TRBD1	TRBV7-2	TRBJ2-5	.
CASSTPRAGNTGELFF	TGTGCCAGCAGCACACCCAGGGCAGGGAACACCGGGGAGCTGTTTTTT	.	TRBV21-1	TRBJ2-2	.
CASSPGQGRINEQFF	TGTGCCAGCAGCCCAGGACAGGGAAGGATCAATGAGCAGTTCTTC	TRBD1	TRBV11-3	TRBJ2-1	.
CASSPDRAPGELFF	TGCGCCAGCAGCCCCGACAGGGCCCCCGGGGAGCTGTTTTTT	TRBD1	TRBV5-1	TRBJ2-2	.
CASSAVGQGVGEQYF	TGTGCCAGCAGTGCCGTGGGACAGGGGGTCGGCGAGCAGTACTTC	TRBD1	TRBV2	TRBJ2-7	.
CAISRGGLGENTEAFF	TGTGCCATCAGTCGCGGGGGGCTTGGGGAGAACACTGAAGCTTTCTTT	.	TRBV10-3	TRBJ1-1	.
CASSLGGTGREKLFF	TGTGCCAGCAGTTTAGGCGGGACAGGGCGTGAAAAACTGTTTTTT	TRBD1	TRBV28	TRBJ1-4	.
CASSQDGGFQETQYF	TGTGCCAGCAGCCAAGATGGGGGGTTTCAAGAGACCCAGTACTTC	.	TRBV14	TRBJ2-5	.